The present entry profiles one TCR beta chain with its context. Its antigen is as yet unknown. The repertoire was sequenced with immunoSEQ multiplex PCR; TCRdb's copy has only in-frame clones and lacks some. The data hold about 62,000 clones, with roughly 85% observed a single time. This specimen comes from a study of OX40 agonist ivuxolimab in advanced cancers. About the study: Therapy given before enrollment (anti-PD-1, anti-PD-L1 or anti-CTLA-4) was allowed, and around 40% had some.

Trimming took 1 base from V and 7 from J, leaving 14 bases between them. Germline values: CDR1 SEHNR, CDR2 FQNEAQ (reference sequence). This CDR3 is built from 15 residues. General study points: There was clonal expansion of CD4+ and CD8+ blood T cells by week 6 at 0.1 to 3.0 mg/kg.

This clonotype was sampled from an adult with an advanced solid tumor such as melanoma, head and neck, liver or kidney cancer. Specimen: CD4+ or CD8+ T cells sorted from blood, collected in a trial of the OX40 agonist ivuxolimab. The chain carries TRBV7-9 and TRBJ2-4, with D unresolved. CDR3 nucleotide sequence: TGTGCCAGCAGCTTAGGCCGGACCACCCGGAACATTCAGTACTTC. Its protein product is CASSLGRTTRNIQYF.